The clone carrying this T cell receptor beta chain was observed a few times. Antigen: not known. Germline CDR1 and CDR2: LNHNV and YYDKDF (reference sequence). V lost 0 bases to trimming and J lost 4 bases; unmatched junction nucleotides: 5. This CDR3 is 17 amino acids long. Documented time point: newly diagnosed GD, antithyroid drugs for less than 3 months. RNA from PBMCs was the source of the TCR library. This entry belongs to a study of regulatory T cells in long-lasting Graves disease. Notes on the study in general: Shared public clonotypes totalled 2,500 to 3,500 in persistent patients, compared with 966 in new patients.

Building of the TCR beta libraries involved iRepertoire HTBI primers and Arm-PCR of CDR3 regions. TCRdb fed the multiplex PCR reads into MiXCR, producing one record per CDR3 protein. Among approximately 540,000 distinct CDR3 sequences listed, about 12% were seen once. The sample was also linked to a second study, of T cells in Graves' hyperthyroidism and ophthalmopathy. This second study notes: Initially, a first-round RT-PCR of the TCR CDR3 employed the HTBI primer set.

The sample here was peripheral blood mononuclear cells (PBMCs), taken at new diagnosis, from a patient treated with antithyroid drugs. The chain combines TRBV15 with TRBJ2-2, with 10 bases aligning to TRBD2. The receptor comes from a woman aged 25 to 39 with Graves disease. DNA of the CDR3: TGTGCCACCAGCAGAGAGTGGCTAGCGGGAGCCACCGGGGAGCTGTTTTTT. Translating it yields CATSREWLAGATGELFF.